Below, 32 T cell receptor beta chains from the same sample are listed, as sequenced in a study of neoadjuvant anti-PD-1 for oral cavity cancer. TCRdb's table, derived via immunoSEQ multiplex PCR, lists solely in-frame clones and lacks some. The table has 20,000 to 25,000 clones, under 55% seen once; the top ten hold about two fifths. Described time point: after neoadjuvant nivolumab, at surgical resection. Sequenced material: tumor tissue, taken after nivolumab (anti-PD-1) treatment. These receptors came from a person between 40 and 79 years old with oral cavity squamous cell carcinoma.

The rearrangement joins TRBV5-4 to TRBJ1-1, with TRBD1 as a possible D gene (5 bases). V dropped 5 bases and J dropped 11 bases, with 19 bases sitting between them. This CDR3 comprises 13 residues. The germline CDR1 and CDR2 sequences are SGHNT and YYREEE (reference sequence). CDR3 sequence (DNA): TGTGCCAGCAGGGGCCCGACAGCCCCTAGGGCTTTCTTT. This codes for CASRGPTAPRAFF.

V is TRBV4-3 and J is TRBJ1-6; 9 bases map to TRBD1. Germline V gene data show CDR1 as LGHNA and CDR2 as YSLEER. The ends lost 1 base at V and 7 bases at J; junction bases unmatched: 2. This CDR3 is 15 amino acids long. The CDR3 spells CASSQGDRANSPLHF. For the CDR3, the DNA is TGCGCCAGCAGCCAAGGGGACAGGGCAAATTCACCCCTCCACTTT.

This clone has just one count. This chain links TRBV19 with TRBJ1-5; the match to TRBD1 covers 8 bases. Germline loops: CDR1 LNHDA, CDR2 SQIVND (reference sequence). The CDR3 sequence is 13 residues long. CDR3 sequence (DNA): TGTGTCAGCAGGGGGCAACCCAATCAGCCCCAGCATTTT. Translation gives CVSRGQPNQPQHF.

J is TRBJ1-1 and V is TRBV6-1; tentative D call: TRBD1 (6 bases). The CDR3 length is 12 residues. The V gene lost 6 bases and the J gene lost 4 bases, with 9 bases spanning the gap. Germline V gene lookup returns CDR1 MNHNS and CDR2 SASEGT. This CDR3 is CASRKQGTEAFF. In nucleotides, the CDR3 is TGTGCCAGCAGGAAACAGGGCACTGAAGCTTTCTTT.

The chain recombines TRBV7-2 with TRBJ1-2, with TRBD1 matching 8 bases. There are 16 residues in the CDR3. J was trimmed by 3 bases and V by 3 bases; bases with no gene match: 9. Germline assignment: CDR1 SGHTA and CDR2 FQGNSA. The CDR3 region is CASSFAGGRFDYGYTF. DNA for the CDR3: TGTGCCAGCAGCTTTGCAGGGGGCAGGTTCGACTATGGCTACACCTTC.

This clone occurred many times. The chain carries TRBV5-4 and TRBJ1-6, with TRBD1 matching over 8 bases. The germline CDR1 and CDR2 sequences are SGHNT and YYREEE (reference sequence). V shed 3 bases and J 10 bases; nucleotides not matched to a gene: 9. This CDR3 is built from 15 residues. The chain's CDR3 is CASSYQGQGESPLHF. Here the CDR3 DNA reads TGTGCCAGCAGCTACCAAGGACAGGGCGAGTCACCCCTCCACTTT.

Many counts were recorded for this clone. The CDR3 coding sequence is TGTGCCAGCAGAGCATTAGGGGGGGGATACTATGGCTACACCTTC. Its translation: CASRALGGGYYGYTF. The V call is TRBV28, the J call TRBJ1-2; possible D gene TRBD1, 6 bases. V lost 6 bases and J lost 3, with 17 bases in between. Germline CDR1 reads MDHEN; CDR2 reads SYDVKM. CDR3 length: 15 amino acids.

In the case of this clone: It is unclear where the CDR3 begins or ends on the DNA, so no DNA is shown, and the CDR3 is as TCRdb lists it. V and J are TRBV6-5 and TRBJ1-2. Germline V lookup: CDR1 MNHEY, CDR2 SVGAGI. A total of 15 residues make up the CDR3, ends included. CDR3 residues: CASSSSASGHYGYTF.

V and J are TRBV5-1 and TRBJ2-5; 9 positions match TRBD1. Germline V gene lookup returns CDR1 SGHRS and CDR2 YFSETQ. V was clipped by 4 bases and J by 7 bases; unmatched bases: 14. This CDR3 spans 16 amino acids. The CDR3 sequence: CASSTSPGQGRSTQYF. The CDR3 DNA is TGCGCCAGCAGCACTTCACCGGGACAGGGAAGGTCGACCCAGTACTTC. The entire variable domain, with the rest obtained from reference TRBV5-1 and TRBJ2-5, is as follows: KAGVTQTPRYLIKTRGQQVTLSCSPISGHRSVSWYQQTPGQGLQFLFEYFSETQRNKGNFPGRFSGRQFSNSRSEMNVSTLELGDSALYLCASSTSPGQGRSTQYFGPGTRLLVL.

The chain recombines TRBV9 with TRBJ1-3; D is possibly TRBD1 (6 bases). The germline CDR1 and CDR2 sequences are SGDLS and YYNGEE. The CDR3 consists of 16 residues. V lost 4 bases, J lost 4 bases, and 18 bases lay in between. In DNA form, the CDR3 reads TGTGCCAGCAGCCCCCGGGGGGCATCTGCGGGAAACACCATATATTTT. Translation gives CASSPRGASAGNTIYF.

The rearrangement links TRBV27 to TRBJ1-1; a possible D gene is TRBD1 (6 bases). Germline CDR1 MNHEY, CDR2 SMNVEV (reference sequence). This CDR3 is built from 14 residues. V lost 5 bases and J 3 bases, leaving 13 bases between the germline ends. The CDR3 nucleotides are TGTGCCAGCAGTGCCCGACAGGCGGACACTGAAGCTTTCTTT. It encodes CASSARQADTEAFF.

This rearrangement joins TRBV18 to TRBJ2-7; no clear D. There are 14 residues in the CDR3. Per the germline V gene, CDR1 is KGHSH and CDR2 is LQKENI. The V and J ends lost 3 bases and 2 bases respectively, with 11 bases between them. CDR3 sequence: CASSPFDGPYEQYF. The CDR3, as DNA: TGTGCCAGCTCACCTTTTGACGGACCCTACGAGCAGTACTTC. The full variable domain, with the rest looked up from reference TRBV18 and TRBJ2-7, is NAGVMQNPRHLVRRRGQEARLRCSPMKGHSHVYWYRQLPEEGLKFMVYLQKENIIDESGMPKERFSAEFPKEGPSILRIQQVVRGDSAAYFCASSPFDGPYEQYFGPGTRLTVT.

In this sample, this clone turned up many times. The rearrangement uses TRBV15 and TRBJ2-1; D may be TRBD1 (6 bases). The V end lost 3 bases, the J end lost 9 bases, and 15 bases lay between the germline ends. The CDR3 totals 14 residues. Germline V CDR1 and CDR2: LNHNV, YYDKDF (reference sequence). The CDR3 bases are TGTGCCACCAGCAGGGCAGGGGATCTGGCTGAGCAGTTCTTC. Amino acid sequence: CATSRAGDLAEQFF.

The rearrangement uses TRBV4-3 and TRBJ1-6; D unclear. From germline, CDR1 is LGHNA and CDR2 YSLEER. V was shortened by 0 bases and J by 6 bases, with 6 bases between the two germline ends. CDR3 size: 14 residues. The DNA for the CDR3 is TGCGCCAGCAGCCAAGATACGGTTAATTCACCCCTCCACTTT. Amino acid sequence: CASSQDTVNSPLHF.

The chain combines TRBV7-2 with TRBJ1-2, with 7 bases fitting TRBD1. Germline loops: CDR1 SGHTA, CDR2 FQGNSA. CDR3 length: 14 residues. J was trimmed by 2 bases and V by 10 bases; bases with no gene match: 10. The chain's CDR3 is CAITPGTANYGYTF. The CDR3 DNA reads as TGTGCCATCACTCCTGGGACAGCGAACTATGGCTACACCTTC.

The chain carries TRBV21-1 and TRBJ2-5. TRBV21-1 is assigned pseudogene status. This CDR3 comprises 13 residues. CDR3 amino acids: CASSKEAQETQYF. The CDR3 DNA follows: TGTGCCAGCAGCAAAGAGGCGCAAGAGACCCAGTACTTC.

This clone was counted many times. The chain links TRBV6-5 to TRBJ1-2; no clear D gene. Germline CDR1 reads MNHEY; CDR2 reads SVGAGI. The CDR3 spans 15 residues. V lost 3 bases and J 3 bases, leaving 14 bases between the germline ends. CDR3 DNA sequence: TGTGCCAGCAGTTATATCGGCGGCAACGACTATGGCTACACCTTC. This codes for CASSYIGGNDYGYTF.

V usage is TRBV5-5 and J usage is TRBJ1-4; D is unclear. CDR3 length: 16 amino acids. The V end lost 4 bases, the J end lost 0 bases, and 13 bases lay between the germline ends. Germline CDR1 reads SGHKS; CDR2 reads YYEKEE (reference sequence). For the CDR3, the DNA is TGTGCCAGCAGCAGCGTCCCAACCGCAACTAATGAAAAACTGTTTTTT. As protein: CASSSVPTATNEKLFF.

There are a few counts of this clone. The chain links TRBV19 to TRBJ1-1; D is ambiguous. The V end was cut by 5 bases, the J end by 11 bases, with 15 bases between. The CDR3 contains 12 residues. CDR1 is LNHDA and CDR2 is SQIVND in the germline V gene (reference sequence). The CDR3 bases are TGTGCCAGTAGTGCCTCGATCTATCAGGCTTTCTTT. This gives the protein CASSASIYQAFF.

This clone was seen many times. This rearrangement joins TRBV19 to TRBJ1-5; D not resolved. V lost 6 bases to trimming and J lost 2 bases, with 17 bases between them. CDR1 is LNHDA, CDR2 SQIVND, per germline (reference sequence). The length of the CDR3 is 16 residues. CDR3 amino acids: CASSPGSGSGNQPQHF. The CDR3 DNA sequence: TGTGCCAGTAGCCCCGGCTCGGGATCGGGCAATCAGCCCCAGCATTTT.

This clone was seen more than once but under ten times. V and J are TRBV5-1 and TRBJ1-5, with a weak D call TRBD1 (6 bases). The CDR3 consists of 15 residues. In germline, CDR1 is SGHRS, CDR2 YFSETQ. The V gene lost 1 base and the J gene lost 2 bases, with 10 bases spanning the gap. The CDR3 region is CASSLLGGGNQPQHF. The DNA for the CDR3 is TGCGCCAGCAGCTTGTTAGGGGGAGGCAATCAGCCCCAGCATTTT.

This clone was detected only a few times. The chain couples TRBV7-9 to TRBJ1-1, with 7 nucleotides matching TRBD1. Germline-derived CDR1 and CDR2 are SEHNR and FQNEAQ (reference sequence). This CDR3 spans 13 amino acids. Unmatched junction bases numbered 4, after V lost 5 bases and J lost 4 bases. CDR3 sequence reads: CASSPSGGTEAFF. The CDR3 nucleotides are TGTGCCAGCAGCCCCTCAGGGGGCACTGAAGCTTTCTTT.

Only a few counts were recorded for this clone. The chain combines TRBV11-2 with TRBJ1-2; tentatively, D is TRBD1 (5 bases). From germline, CDR1 is SGHAT and CDR2 FQNNGV. This CDR3 region has 14 residues. The V end was cut by 5 bases, the J end by 7 bases, with 17 bases between. The CDR3 DNA reads as TGTGCCAGCAGCGCCTTGAATCAGGGCTCTGGCTACACCTTC. It specifies CASSALNQGSGYTF. The full variable domain, its missing parts supplied by reference TRBV11-2 and TRBJ1-2, is EAGVAQSPRYKIIEKRQSVAFWCNPISGHATLYWYQQILGQGPKLLIQFQNNGVVDDSQLPKDRFSAERLKGVDSTLKIQPAKLEDSAVYLCASSALNQGSGYTFGSGTRLTVV.

The table lists this clone with many counts. The CDR3 here is CASSSGLASYEQYF. The CDR3 coding sequence is TGTGCCAGCAGCTCCGGACTAGCGAGCTACGAGCAGTACTTC. The V call is TRBV13, the J call TRBJ2-7, with 9 bases that match TRBD2. V shed 4 bases, J shed 3 bases, and the junction held 4 bases outside the gene matches. The CDR3 totals 14 residues. Germline assignment: CDR1 PRHDT and CDR2 FYEKMQ (reference sequence). The whole variable domain, filled in from reference TRBV13 and TRBJ2-7, reads AAGVIQSPRHLIKEKRETATLKCYPIPRHDTVYWYQQGPGQDPQFLISFYEKMQSDKGSIPDRFSAQQFSDYHSELNMSSLELGDSALYFCASSSGLASYEQYFGPGTRLTVT.

The rearrangement joins TRBV2 to TRBJ2-1; 7 bases fit TRBD2. This CDR3 comprises 15 residues. After removal of 6 bases from V and 5 bases from J, the junction contained 10 bases not matched to a gene. Germline loops: CDR1 SNHLY, CDR2 FYNNEI. The CDR3 DNA reads TGTGCCAGCAGCCCAGAAGCGGGGACTAACAATGAGCAGTTCTTC. Translated: CASSPEAGTNNEQFF.

This clone has a handful of counts. The chain has TRBV18 and TRBJ1-6; 9 bases align to TRBD1. Looked up from germline, CDR1 is KGHSH and CDR2 is LQKENI. V lost 3 bases, J lost 7 bases, and 1 base stayed unmatched. The CDR3 loop spans 14 amino acids. The CDR3 bases are TGTGCCAGCTCACCGGGACAGGGAAATTCACCCCTCCACTTT. It yields the protein CASSPGQGNSPLHF. Combining the CDR3 with reference TRBV18 and TRBJ1-6 gives the whole variable domain NAGVMQNPRHLVRRRGQEARLRCSPMKGHSHVYWYRQLPEEGLKFMVYLQKENIIDESGMPKERFSAEFPKEGPSILRIQQVVRGDSAAYFCASSPGQGNSPLHFGNGTRLTVT.

This clone turned up a few times. The J gene is TRBJ1-6, the V gene TRBV6-6; tentative D call: TRBD1 (5 bases). Trimming shortened V by 6 bases and J by 7 bases, and 16 bases separated the two germline ends. The CDR3 length is 15 residues. The germline CDR1 and CDR2 sequences are MNHNY and SVGAGI (reference sequence). The CDR3: CASRNRDGTNSPLHF. The DNA for the CDR3 is TGTGCCAGCAGAAACCGGGACGGTACGAATTCACCCCTCCACTTT.

This clone was seen repeatedly, ten times or more. This sequence joins TRBV7-2 and TRBJ2-7; TRBD1 or TRBD2 may be the D gene (5 bases each). Trimming stripped 4 bases from V and 4 bases from J, with 17 bases between. Germline V CDR1 and CDR2: SGHTA, FQGNSA. This CDR3 contains 15 residues. Here the CDR3 reads CASSSRDVAKYEQYF. For the CDR3, the DNA is TGTGCCAGCAGCTCCCGGGACGTAGCTAAGTACGAGCAGTACTTC.

This clone has more than one count but fewer than ten. The gene calls are TRBV7-3 and TRBJ2-2, with D uncertain. Germline values: CDR1 SGHTA, CDR2 FQGTGA. The V end lost 6 bases, the J end lost 1 base, and 12 bases lay between the germline ends. The CDR3 has 15 residues. Here the CDR3 DNA reads TGTGCCAGCAGGGGCAGAGGCTTGAACACCGGGGAGCTGTTTTTT. Translation gives CASRGRGLNTGELFF.

In this sample, this clone turned up a few times. This same CDR3 is encoded by further DNA sequences in the sample. The chain uses TRBV10-1 and TRBJ2-2, with a possible D match to TRBD2 (6 bases). The germline V gene encodes CDR1 WNHNN and CDR2 SYGVQD (reference sequence). This CDR3 is 15 amino acids long. Deletions cut 7 bases from V and 1 base from J, with 13 bases between. The CDR3 reads CASNSGQGNTGELFF. In DNA, the CDR3 is TGCGCCAGCAACAGCGGGCAGGGGAACACCGGGGAGCTGTTTTTT.

This clone was seen a single time. The chain carries TRBV9 and TRBJ2-5; D gene uncertain. The CDR3 sequence is 15 residues long. Germline V gene lookup returns CDR1 SGDLS and CDR2 YYNGEE. Trimming removed 0 bases at V and 5 bases at J, with 14 bases between. This CDR3 is CASSVGLGYAETQYF. The CDR3 DNA sequence: TGTGCCAGCAGCGTAGGATTGGGGTATGCGGAGACCCAGTACTTC.

The chain recombines TRBV13 with TRBJ1-5, with D unresolved. This CDR3 comprises 14 residues. Germline values: CDR1 PRHDT, CDR2 FYEKMQ (reference sequence). The V end was cut by 7 bases, the J end by 0 bases, with 10 bases between. The CDR3 sequence: CASKENHSNQPQHF. The CDR3 nucleotides read TGTGCCAGCAAAGAGAACCATAGCAATCAGCCCCAGCATTTT.